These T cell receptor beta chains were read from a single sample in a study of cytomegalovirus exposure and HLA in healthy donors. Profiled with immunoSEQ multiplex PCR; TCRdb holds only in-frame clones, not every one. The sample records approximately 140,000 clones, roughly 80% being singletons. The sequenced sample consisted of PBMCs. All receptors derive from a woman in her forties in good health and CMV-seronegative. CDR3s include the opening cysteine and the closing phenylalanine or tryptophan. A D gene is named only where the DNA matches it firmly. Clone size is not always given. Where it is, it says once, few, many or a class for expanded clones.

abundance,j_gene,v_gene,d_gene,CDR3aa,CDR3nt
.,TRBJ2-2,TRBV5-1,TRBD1,CASTMDRWDVGELFF,TGCGCCAGCACTATGGACAGGTGGGATGTCGGGGAGCTGTTTTTT
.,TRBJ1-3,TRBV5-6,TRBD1,CASSLAGGTGNTIYF,TGTGCCAGCAGCTTGGCAGGGGGCACTGGAAACACCATATATTTT
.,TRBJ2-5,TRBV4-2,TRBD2,CASSDPLSGEIQETQYF,TGTGCCAGCAGCGACCCCCTTAGCGGGGAGATCCAAGAGACCCAGTACTTC
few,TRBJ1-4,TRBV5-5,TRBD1,CASNSGQDILSEKLFF,TGTGCCAGCAACTCGGGACAGGACATATTAAGTGAAAAACTGTTTTTT
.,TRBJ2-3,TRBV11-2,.,CASSLGRADTQYF,TGTGCCAGCAGCTTAGGGCGGGCAGATACGCAGTATTTT
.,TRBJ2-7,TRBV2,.,CASSVGRQSGEQYF,TGTGCCAGCAGTGTAGGGCGACAGTCGGGCGAGCAGTACTTC
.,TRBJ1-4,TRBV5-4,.,CASRGGDEKLFF,TGTGCCAGCCGCGGAGGGGACGAAAAACTGTTTTTT
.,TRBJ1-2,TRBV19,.,CASSMIRQAYYGYTF,TGTGCCAGTAGTATGATCCGGCAGGCCTACTATGGCTACACCTTC
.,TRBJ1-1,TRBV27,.,CASSLSRNTEAFF,TGTGCCAGCAGTTTATCGCGGAACACTGAAGCTTTCTTT
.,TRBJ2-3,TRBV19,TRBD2,CASSIFGAGGSTDTQYF,TGTGCCAGTAGTATTTTCGGAGCGGGAGGGAGCACAGATACGCAGTATTTT
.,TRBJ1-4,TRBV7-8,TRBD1,CASSVGTGRTNEKLFF,TGTGCCAGCAGCGTCGGGACAGGGAGAACTAATGAAAAACTGTTTTTT
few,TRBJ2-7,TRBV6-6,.,CASMGRVGYEQYF,TGTGCCAGCATGGGCAGGGTGGGCTACGAGCAGTACTTC
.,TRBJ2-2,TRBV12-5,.,CASEETANTGELFF,TGTGCTAGTGAGGAGACAGCAAACACCGGGGAGCTGTTTTTT
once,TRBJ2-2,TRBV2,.,CASFSGITGELFF,TGTGCCAGCTTCAGCGGCATCACCGGGGAGCTGTTTTTT
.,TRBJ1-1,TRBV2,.,CASSESQDMNTEAFF,TGTGCCAGCAGTGAATCGCAGGACATGAACACTGAAGCTTTCTTT
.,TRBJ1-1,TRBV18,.,CASSPIGNTEAFF,TGTGCCAGCTCACCAATCGGGAACACTGAAGCTTTCTTT
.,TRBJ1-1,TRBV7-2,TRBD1,CASSTYDRGSTEAFF,TGTGCCAGCAGCACGTACGACAGGGGAAGTACTGAAGCTTTCTTT
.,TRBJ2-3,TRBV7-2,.,CASSQIAADTQYF,TGTGCCAGCAGCCAAATAGCGGCAGATACGCAGTATTTT
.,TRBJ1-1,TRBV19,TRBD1,CASSIGDRGITEAFF,TGTGCCAGTAGTATAGGGGACAGGGGAATCACTGAAGCTTTCTTT
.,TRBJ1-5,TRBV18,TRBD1,CASSSSGTGSNQPQHF,TGTGCCAGCTCATCCTCCGGGACAGGGAGCAATCAGCCCCAGCATTTT